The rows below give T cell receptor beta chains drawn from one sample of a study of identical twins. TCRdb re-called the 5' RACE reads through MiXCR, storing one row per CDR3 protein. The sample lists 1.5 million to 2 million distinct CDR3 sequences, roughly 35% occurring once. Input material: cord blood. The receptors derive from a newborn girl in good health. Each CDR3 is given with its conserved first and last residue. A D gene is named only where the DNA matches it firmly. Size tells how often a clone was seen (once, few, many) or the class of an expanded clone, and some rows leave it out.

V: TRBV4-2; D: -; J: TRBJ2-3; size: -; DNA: TGTGCCAGCAGCCAACCATGGGGGACCACAGATACGCAGTATTTT; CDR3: CASSQPWGTTDTQYF
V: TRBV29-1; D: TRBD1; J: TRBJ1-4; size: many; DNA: TGCAGCGTTCTCGGACAGGGGGATGAAAAACTGTTTTTT; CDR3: CSVLGQGDEKLFF
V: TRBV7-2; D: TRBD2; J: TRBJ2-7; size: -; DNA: TGTGCCAGCAGCTTAGAACTAGCGGGAGCCGAGCAGTACTTC; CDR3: CASSLELAGAEQYF
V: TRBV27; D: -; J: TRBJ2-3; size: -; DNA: TGTGCCAGCAGGCGAAAGGGAGCTCCCACAGATACGCAGTATTTT; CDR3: CASRRKGAPTDTQYF
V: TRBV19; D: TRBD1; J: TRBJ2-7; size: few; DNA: TGTGCCAGTAGACTCTCCGGGACAGGGTTCCACGAGCAGTACTTC; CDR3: CASRLSGTGFHEQYF
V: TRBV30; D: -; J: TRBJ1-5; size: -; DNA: TGTACGGCCATAAAGGATATGGGCAATCAGCCCCAGCATTTT; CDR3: CTAIKDMGNQPQHF
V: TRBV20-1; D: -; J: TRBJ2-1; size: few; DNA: TGCAGTGCTAGATCTCTAGACAATGAGCAGTTCTTC; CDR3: CSARSLDNEQFF
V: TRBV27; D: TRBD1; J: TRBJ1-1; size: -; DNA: TGTGCCAGCAGTTCCCGGACAGGGGGCTTCAGGAACACTGAAGCTTTCTTT; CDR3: CASSSRTGGFRNTEAFF
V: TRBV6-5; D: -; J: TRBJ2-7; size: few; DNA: TGTGCCAGCAGTAGGGGTTGGGGATACGAGCAGTACTTC; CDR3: CASSRGWGYEQYF
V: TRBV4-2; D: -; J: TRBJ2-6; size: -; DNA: TGTGCCAGCAGCCAAGATAAAGGGGCCAACGTCCTGACTTTC; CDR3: CASSQDKGANVLTF
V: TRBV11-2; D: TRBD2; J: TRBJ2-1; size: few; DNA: TGTGCCAGCAGCTTAGTGATAGCGGGGGTATACAATGAGCAGTTCTTC; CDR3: CASSLVIAGVYNEQFF
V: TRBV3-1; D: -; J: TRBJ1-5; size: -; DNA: TGTGCCAGCAGCCCGGGGGTCTTTTCGAATCAGCCCCAGCATTTT; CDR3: CASSPGVFSNQPQHF
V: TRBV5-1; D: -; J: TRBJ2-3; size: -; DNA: TGCGCCAGCAGCTTGCCGGTTGGAGGGGATACGCAGTATTTT; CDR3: CASSLPVGGDTQYF
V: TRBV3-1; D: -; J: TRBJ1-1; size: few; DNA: TGTGCCAGCAGCCAAGTTCTTGACAGTGAAGCTTTCTTT; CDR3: CASSQVLDSEAFF
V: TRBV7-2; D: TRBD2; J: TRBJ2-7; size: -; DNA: TGTGCCAGCAGCTTCGTGGTAGCGGGGGGCTATCCCTCCTACGAGCAGTACTTC; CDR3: CASSFVVAGGYPSYEQYF
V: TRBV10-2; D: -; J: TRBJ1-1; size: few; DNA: TGCGCCAGCAGTGACCTCTGGGTCACTGAAGCTTTCTTT; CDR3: CASSDLWVTEAFF
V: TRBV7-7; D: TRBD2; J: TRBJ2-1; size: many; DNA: TGTGCCAGCTTCCGACTTAGCGGGGGGGCGATCAGCAATGAGCAGTTCTTC; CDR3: CASFRLSGGAISNEQFF
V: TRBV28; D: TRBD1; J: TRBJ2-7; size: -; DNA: TGTGCCATCGCCGGGACAGGTTCTCCCTTTCTCTCCTACGAGCAGTACTTC; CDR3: CAIAGTGSPFLSYEQYF
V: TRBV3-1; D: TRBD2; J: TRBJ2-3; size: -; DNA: TGTGCCAGCAGCCCCCGGGACTACTACACAGATACGCAGTATTTT; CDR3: CASSPRDYYTDTQYF
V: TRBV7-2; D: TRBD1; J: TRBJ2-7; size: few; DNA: TGTGCCAGCAGCGTAGTCCGGGACAGGAACTACGAGCAGTACTTC; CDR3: CASSVVRDRNYEQYF
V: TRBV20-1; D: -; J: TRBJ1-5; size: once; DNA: TGCAGTGCTAGAAATCAGGGAATGCTAGGCAATCAGCCCCAGCATTTT; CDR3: CSARNQGMLGNQPQHF